This entry features one TCR beta chain sequence. What it recognizes is unknown. This entry comes from a study of blood T cells in healthy people across ages. For the second PCR, which ran for 7 to 11 cycles, a sample-barcoded 5' primer and a J-beta primer mix were used. Unique molecular identifiers of 12 random nucleotides labeled each cDNA. TCRdb analysed the 5' RACE reads with MiXCR anew, one entry per CDR3 protein. The data hold about 1 million distinct CDR3 sequences, with 40% to 50% observed a single time. V was pared by 6 bases and J by 6 bases, with 14 bases between. The CDR3 is 14 residues long. CDR1 is MNHEY and CDR2 is SVGAGI in the germline V gene. Findings of the study overall: CMV status of donors was not determined, possibly confounding expanded clonotype changes.

The sequence derives from a woman aged 55-69 years in good health. The chain uses TRBV6-5 and TRBJ1-4; the D is unclear. Sample: blood. CDR3 protein: CASSPAGGYEKLFF. The DNA of the CDR3 is TGTGCCAGCAGCCCGGCAGGCGGATATGAAAAACTGTTTTTT.